The present T cell receptor beta chain was sequenced within a study of T cell responses to AZD1222 COVID-19 vaccine. The study's findings and limits: Females made up more of the donors, who were largely white British, and clonal diversity may have come out too low. Once two AZD1222 doses were given, Spike-specific TCR breadth and depth went up.

There are 15 residues in the CDR3. Unmatched junction bases numbered 5, after V lost 0 bases and J lost 9 bases. Germline loops: CDR1 SGDLS, CDR2 YYNGEE. This table comes from immunoSEQ multiplex PCR, and its TCRdb copy is limited to in-frame clones, with some not included. Here the sample spans fewer than 200,000 clones, 85% to 95% being singletons. Comments on this clone: The antigen remains undetermined.

The specimen was peripheral blood, collected on day 0 of AZD1222 vaccination. The clonotype was recovered from an adult in good health. The chain is built from TRBV9 and TRBJ2-1; 11 bases are shared with TRBD2. The CDR3 here is CASSVVTSGRFEQFF. CDR3 DNA sequence: TGTGCCAGCAGCGTAGTAACTAGCGGGAGATTTGAGCAGTTCTTC.